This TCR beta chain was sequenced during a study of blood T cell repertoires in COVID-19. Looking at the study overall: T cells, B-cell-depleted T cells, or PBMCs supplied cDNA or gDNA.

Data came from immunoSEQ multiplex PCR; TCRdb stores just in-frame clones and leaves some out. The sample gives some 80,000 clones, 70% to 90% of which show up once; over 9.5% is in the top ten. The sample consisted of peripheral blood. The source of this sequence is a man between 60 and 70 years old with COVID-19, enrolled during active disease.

CDR3 coding DNA: TGTGCCAGCAGTTTTTGGGGGGGAAGGGGCACAGATACGCAGTATTTT. Translation gives CASSFWGGRGTDTQYF. The gene calls are TRBV28 and TRBJ2-3, with 7 bases matching TRBD2. Germline CDR1 MDHEN, CDR2 SYDVKM. V dropped 3 bases and J dropped 1; count of bases not matched to a gene: 7. The CDR3 has 16 residues.